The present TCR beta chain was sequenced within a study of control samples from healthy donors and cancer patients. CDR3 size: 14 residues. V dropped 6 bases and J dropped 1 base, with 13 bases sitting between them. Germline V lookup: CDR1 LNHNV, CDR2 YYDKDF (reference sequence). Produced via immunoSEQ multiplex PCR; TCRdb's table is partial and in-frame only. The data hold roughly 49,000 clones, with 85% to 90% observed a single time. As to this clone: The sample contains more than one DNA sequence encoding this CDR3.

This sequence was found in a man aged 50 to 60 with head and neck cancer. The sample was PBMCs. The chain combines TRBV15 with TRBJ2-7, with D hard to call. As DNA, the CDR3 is TGTGCCACCAGTACAAGTTCCAATTCCTACGAGCAGTACTTC. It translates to CATSTSSNSYEQYF. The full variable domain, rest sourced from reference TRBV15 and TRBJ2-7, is DAMVIQNPRYQVTQFGKPVTLSCSQTLNHNVMYWYQQKSSQAPKLLFHYYDKDFNNEADTPDNFQSRRPNTSFCFLDIRSPGLGDTAMYLCATSTSSNSYEQYFGPGTRLTVT.